Listed below are T cell receptor beta chains from one sample, sequenced in a study of response to subunit inactivated influenza vaccine. TCRdb recomputed calls from the RT-PCR reads with MiXCR, one row per CDR3 protein. The table shows about 520,000 distinct CDR3 sequences, with under 8.5% occurring only once. The specimen was PBMCs from blood, collected 23 to 25 months after vaccination. These receptors came from a man between 50 and 69 years old who received an inactivated influenza vaccine. Each CDR3 is given with its conserved first and last residue. The order of the fields is V gene, clone size, J gene, CDR3 length, D gene, CDR3 DNA, CDR3 protein. D genes are given only for firm matches. A clone size is listed for some rows: how often the clone was seen (once, few, many), or a class if it is expanded.

v_call: TRBV10-3
clone_size: few
j_call: TRBJ1-1
cdr3_length: 16
d_call: -
cdr3_nt: TGTGCCATCAGTGAGTCGACGGGGGGGCCGAACACTGAAGCTTTCTTT
cdr3_aa: CAISESTGGPNTEAFF

v_call: TRBV27
clone_size: many
j_call: TRBJ2-3
cdr3_length: 14
d_call: -
cdr3_nt: TGTGCCAGCGCGCCCACCCTTGGACCCCCTACGCAGTATTTT
cdr3_aa: CASAPTLGPPTQYF

v_call: TRBV12-3/TRBV12-4
clone_size: -
j_call: TRBJ2-6
cdr3_length: 17
d_call: -
cdr3_nt: TGTGCCAGCAGCCTCCAAGCGACAGTCTCTGGGGCCAACGTCCTGACTTTC
cdr3_aa: CASSLQATVSGANVLTF

v_call: TRBV7-9
clone_size: -
j_call: TRBJ2-5
cdr3_length: 17
d_call: TRBD1
cdr3_nt: TGTGCCAGCAGCGGGCGGGACAGGGGGCCGGAACAAGAGACCCAGTACTTC
cdr3_aa: CASSGRDRGPEQETQYF

v_call: TRBV9
clone_size: few
j_call: TRBJ1-1
cdr3_length: 14
d_call: -
cdr3_nt: TGTGCCAGCAGCGTAGCGGGGGGGTGGACTGAAGCTTTCTTT
cdr3_aa: CASSVAGGWTEAFF

v_call: TRBV4-3
clone_size: many
j_call: TRBJ2-7
cdr3_length: 16
d_call: TRBD1
cdr3_nt: TGCGCCAGCAGCCAAGATGGGTACAGGGGGCTCAACGAGCAGTACTTC
cdr3_aa: CASSQDGYRGLNEQYF

v_call: TRBV29-1
clone_size: -
j_call: TRBJ2-7
cdr3_length: 15
d_call: -
cdr3_nt: TGCAGCGTTGAAGAAGCCGTAAGCCACGGCTACGAGCAGTACTTC
cdr3_aa: CSVEEAVSHGYEQYF

v_call: TRBV10-3
clone_size: few
j_call: TRBJ2-7
cdr3_length: 13
d_call: -
cdr3_nt: TGTGCCATCAGTAGACAGGAGACCTACGAGCAGTACTTC
cdr3_aa: CAISRQETYEQYF

v_call: TRBV12-3/TRBV12-4
clone_size: -
j_call: TRBJ1-2
cdr3_length: 14
d_call: -
cdr3_nt: TGTGCCAGCTTGACGGAGGGGAAAAACTATGGCTACACCTTC
cdr3_aa: CASLTEGKNYGYTF

v_call: TRBV4-2
clone_size: -
j_call: TRBJ2-7
cdr3_length: 16
d_call: -
cdr3_nt: TGTGCCAGCAGCCACTTCCGCGGGACAGACTCCTACGAGCAGTACTTC
cdr3_aa: CASSHFRGTDSYEQYF

v_call: TRBV25-1
clone_size: few
j_call: TRBJ1-5
cdr3_length: 15
d_call: -
cdr3_nt: TGTGCCAGCAGTAATGCGGGGGGAGACGGTCAGCCCCAGCATTTT
cdr3_aa: CASSNAGGDGQPQHF

v_call: TRBV9
clone_size: few
j_call: TRBJ2-5
cdr3_length: 15
d_call: TRBD2
cdr3_nt: TGTGCCAGCAGCCCGAGCGGGGGGGCCCCAGAGACCCAGTACTTC
cdr3_aa: CASSPSGGAPETQYF

v_call: TRBV11-2
clone_size: many
j_call: TRBJ2-3
cdr3_length: 14
d_call: -
cdr3_nt: TGTGCCAGCAGCTTAGCTTTACACACAGATACGCAGTATTTT
cdr3_aa: CASSLALHTDTQYF

v_call: TRBV4-2
clone_size: few
j_call: TRBJ2-1
cdr3_length: 17
d_call: TRBD2
cdr3_nt: TGTGCCAGCAGCCAAGAAATGGCGGGGGGCTCCTACAATGAGCAGTTCTTC
cdr3_aa: CASSQEMAGGSYNEQFF

v_call: TRBV6-5
clone_size: few
j_call: TRBJ1-1
cdr3_length: 14
d_call: -
cdr3_nt: TGTGCCAGCAGTTGGAATACAGGGAACACTGAAGCTTTCTTT
cdr3_aa: CASSWNTGNTEAFF

v_call: TRBV4-3
clone_size: -
j_call: TRBJ2-2
cdr3_length: 18
d_call: -
cdr3_nt: TGCGCCAGCAGCCAGCGAACCGCGGCGGGACACACCACCGGGGAGCTGTTTTTT
cdr3_aa: CASSQRTAAGHTTGELFF

v_call: TRBV29-1
clone_size: -
j_call: TRBJ2-5
cdr3_length: 13
d_call: -
cdr3_nt: TGCAGCGTGACCGGGCCACTCCAAGAGACCCAGTACTTC
cdr3_aa: CSVTGPLQETQYF

v_call: TRBV20-1
clone_size: -
j_call: TRBJ2-1
cdr3_length: 16
d_call: TRBD2
cdr3_nt: TGCAGTGCTCCACGCACCGCCCTGACTAGCCTGGACGAGCAGTTCTTC
cdr3_aa: CSAPRTALTSLDEQFF

v_call: TRBV20-1
clone_size: few
j_call: TRBJ2-5
cdr3_length: 20
d_call: TRBD2
cdr3_nt: TGCAGTGCTAGAGATGCTAGTTCTCGGCTAGCGGGAGGAGGCAGAGAGACCCAGTACTTC
cdr3_aa: CSARDASSRLAGGGRETQYF

v_call: TRBV10-3
clone_size: few
j_call: TRBJ2-2
cdr3_length: 14
d_call: -
cdr3_nt: TGTGCCACCAGGGGGGCCACGAACACCGGGGAGCTGTTTTTT
cdr3_aa: CATRGATNTGELFF

v_call: TRBV20-1
clone_size: few
j_call: TRBJ1-6
cdr3_length: 12
d_call: -
cdr3_nt: TGCAGTGCTAGGCCTGGAAATTCACCCCTCCACTTT
cdr3_aa: CSARPGNSPLHF

v_call: TRBV12-3/TRBV12-4
clone_size: -
j_call: TRBJ2-7
cdr3_length: 14
d_call: -
cdr3_nt: TGTGCCAGCAGTTTTTTGGGTAGCTCCTACGAGCAGTACTTC
cdr3_aa: CASSFLGSSYEQYF

v_call: TRBV7-6
clone_size: -
j_call: TRBJ2-7
cdr3_length: 15
d_call: TRBD1
cdr3_nt: TGTGCCAGCAGCCGGGACAGGGGGCGAACCTACGAGCAGTACTTC
cdr3_aa: CASSRDRGRTYEQYF

v_call: TRBV20-1
clone_size: many
j_call: TRBJ1-1
cdr3_length: 13
d_call: -
cdr3_nt: TGCAGTGCAAGACACTCCATGAACACTGAAGCTTTCTTT
cdr3_aa: CSARHSMNTEAFF

v_call: TRBV12-3/TRBV12-4
clone_size: -
j_call: TRBJ2-3
cdr3_length: 18
d_call: TRBD2
cdr3_nt: TGTGCCAGCAGTTTAAGGGCGGGAGTAGGGGCCAGCACAGATACGCAGTATTTT
cdr3_aa: CASSLRAGVGASTDTQYF

v_call: TRBV5-1
clone_size: few
j_call: TRBJ2-2
cdr3_length: 14
d_call: -
cdr3_nt: TGCGCCAGCAGTGCAACTACGTACACCGGGGAGCTGTTTTTT
cdr3_aa: CASSATTYTGELFF

v_call: TRBV5-1
clone_size: many
j_call: TRBJ2-2
cdr3_length: 15
d_call: -
cdr3_nt: TGCGCCAGCAGCGATGTAAAAGGTGCCACCGGGGAGCTGTTTTTT
cdr3_aa: CASSDVKGATGELFF

v_call: TRBV5-5
clone_size: few
j_call: TRBJ2-1
cdr3_length: 16
d_call: TRBD1
cdr3_nt: TGTGCCAGCAGCTTGTCATGGTCCCCACAGGGGGATGAGCAGTTCTTC
cdr3_aa: CASSLSWSPQGDEQFF

v_call: TRBV24-1
clone_size: few
j_call: TRBJ2-2
cdr3_length: 16
d_call: TRBD1
cdr3_nt: TGTGCCACCAGTGATACCCGACAGGGGTACACCGGGGAGCTGTTTTTT
cdr3_aa: CATSDTRQGYTGELFF

v_call: TRBV7-8
clone_size: many
j_call: TRBJ2-3
cdr3_length: 16
d_call: TRBD1
cdr3_nt: TGTGCCAGCAGCCCCCGGGACAGGGCTGGCACAGATACGCAGTATTTT
cdr3_aa: CASSPRDRAGTDTQYF

v_call: TRBV20-1
clone_size: many
j_call: TRBJ1-1
cdr3_length: 12
d_call: -
cdr3_nt: TGCCGGGTCGGTACCTCGAACACTGAAGCTTTCTTT
cdr3_aa: CRVGTSNTEAFF

v_call: TRBV20-1
clone_size: -
j_call: TRBJ1-1
cdr3_length: 13
d_call: TRBD1
cdr3_nt: TGCAGTGCCACGACAGGGGGAATGGCTGAAGCTTTCTTT
cdr3_aa: CSATTGGMAEAFF

v_call: TRBV27
clone_size: many
j_call: TRBJ1-2
cdr3_length: 13
d_call: TRBD1
cdr3_nt: TGTGCCAGCAGCCCTAGACGACAGGGCCGCTACACCTTC
cdr3_aa: CASSPRRQGRYTF

v_call: TRBV28
clone_size: many
j_call: TRBJ2-4
cdr3_length: 16
d_call: -
cdr3_nt: TGTGCCAGCAGTCCAAACCAGGCTCTAGCCAAAAACATTCAGTACTTC
cdr3_aa: CASSPNQALAKNIQYF

v_call: TRBV18
clone_size: many
j_call: TRBJ1-2
cdr3_length: 15
d_call: -
cdr3_nt: TGTGCCAGCTCACCACCCGAGAGTTTTTCTGGTGGCTACACCTTC
cdr3_aa: CASSPPESFSGGYTF

v_call: TRBV20-1
clone_size: -
j_call: TRBJ2-7
cdr3_length: 14
d_call: TRBD2
cdr3_nt: TGCAGTGCTTTAAGCGGGGGGTCTACCTACGAGCAGTACTTC
cdr3_aa: CSALSGGSTYEQYF

v_call: TRBV20-1
clone_size: few
j_call: TRBJ1-4
cdr3_length: 15
d_call: -
cdr3_nt: TGCAGTGCCGGGCGTGGCAGGAGCAATAATGAAAAACTGTTTTTT
cdr3_aa: CSAGRGRSNNEKLFF

v_call: TRBV6-2/TRBV6-3
clone_size: many
j_call: TRBJ2-2
cdr3_length: 13
d_call: -
cdr3_nt: TGTGCCAGCAGTTACTCACTAGCCGGGGAGCTGTTTTTT
cdr3_aa: CASSYSLAGELFF

v_call: TRBV7-2
clone_size: many
j_call: TRBJ2-7
cdr3_length: 14
d_call: TRBD1
cdr3_nt: TGTGCCAGCAGCTTATTTGACAGGGAAGAAGAGCAGTACTTC
cdr3_aa: CASSLFDREEEQYF

v_call: TRBV7-9
clone_size: -
j_call: TRBJ1-5
cdr3_length: 13
d_call: -
cdr3_nt: TGTGCCAGCAGCCCGGGGACCAACCTGCCCCAGCATTTT
cdr3_aa: CASSPGTNLPQHF

v_call: TRBV5-1
clone_size: -
j_call: TRBJ1-1
cdr3_length: 13
d_call: -
cdr3_nt: TGCGCCAGCAGCTTGGCAGGGGAGGGAGAAGCTTTCTTT
cdr3_aa: CASSLAGEGEAFF

v_call: TRBV30
clone_size: few
j_call: TRBJ1-2
cdr3_length: 13
d_call: -
cdr3_nt: TGTGCCTGCCCCACCCCGGGATTCTATGGCTACACCTTC
cdr3_aa: CACPTPGFYGYTF

v_call: TRBV6-1
clone_size: few
j_call: TRBJ2-7
cdr3_length: 13
d_call: TRBD2
cdr3_nt: TGTGCCAGCAGTGAGTTCCGGGGGGGCGAGCAGTACTTC
cdr3_aa: CASSEFRGGEQYF

v_call: TRBV4-2
clone_size: many
j_call: TRBJ2-3
cdr3_length: 14
d_call: -
cdr3_nt: TGTGCCAGCAGCCAAGATGTAGCTGGAGATACGCAGTATTTT
cdr3_aa: CASSQDVAGDTQYF

v_call: TRBV5-1
clone_size: many
j_call: TRBJ2-7
cdr3_length: 15
d_call: TRBD2
cdr3_nt: TGCGCCAGCAGCTTTGACGGGGGGGCTTTCTACGAGCAGTACTTC
cdr3_aa: CASSFDGGAFYEQYF

v_call: TRBV3-1
clone_size: many
j_call: TRBJ2-5
cdr3_length: 12
d_call: -
cdr3_nt: TGTGCCAGCAGCCTCCAGAGGGAGACCCAGTACTTC
cdr3_aa: CASSLQRETQYF

v_call: TRBV7-9
clone_size: few
j_call: TRBJ2-3
cdr3_length: 16
d_call: TRBD1
cdr3_nt: TGTGCCAGCAGCCCCCCCGGACAGGGACGCACAGATACGCAGTATTTT
cdr3_aa: CASSPPGQGRTDTQYF

v_call: TRBV28
clone_size: -
j_call: TRBJ1-4
cdr3_length: 14
d_call: -
cdr3_nt: TGTGCCAGCAGTTTATGGGGGACGGGCTTAGGACTGTTTTTT
cdr3_aa: CASSLWGTGLGLFF

v_call: TRBV7-6
clone_size: -
j_call: TRBJ2-3
cdr3_length: 14
d_call: -
cdr3_nt: TGTGCCAGCAGCTCCTTCACTAGCCCAGATACGCAGTATTTT
cdr3_aa: CASSSFTSPDTQYF

v_call: TRBV5-1
clone_size: few
j_call: TRBJ1-3
cdr3_length: 15
d_call: TRBD1
cdr3_nt: TGCGCCAGCAGATCGGACAGGGCCTCTGGAAACACCATATATTTT
cdr3_aa: CASRSDRASGNTIYF

v_call: TRBV5-1
clone_size: few
j_call: TRBJ1-2
cdr3_length: 15
d_call: -
cdr3_nt: TGCGCCAGCAGCTTGGATCGGGGGAGTAACTATGGCTACACCTTC
cdr3_aa: CASSLDRGSNYGYTF

v_call: TRBV24-1
clone_size: many
j_call: TRBJ2-5
cdr3_length: 15
d_call: TRBD2
cdr3_nt: TGTGCCACCAGTGAATTAGCGGGGGGGCAAGAGACCCAGTACTTC
cdr3_aa: CATSELAGGQETQYF

v_call: TRBV6-2/TRBV6-3
clone_size: many
j_call: TRBJ2-1
cdr3_length: 16
d_call: -
cdr3_nt: TGTGCCAGCAGTTACCCCAAAGGGTCGGCATACAATGAGCAGTTCTTC
cdr3_aa: CASSYPKGSAYNEQFF

v_call: TRBV6-1
clone_size: -
j_call: TRBJ2-3
cdr3_length: 15
d_call: -
cdr3_nt: TGTGCCAGCAGTGAGGGGCAGACTCCCACAGATACGCAGTATTTT
cdr3_aa: CASSEGQTPTDTQYF

v_call: TRBV6-5
clone_size: few
j_call: TRBJ2-1
cdr3_length: 17
d_call: TRBD1
cdr3_nt: TGTGCCAGCAGTTACACATCGATCGGACAGGGTACCGCTGAGCAGTTCTTC
cdr3_aa: CASSYTSIGQGTAEQFF

v_call: TRBV6-2/TRBV6-3
clone_size: -
j_call: TRBJ2-1
cdr3_length: 13
d_call: -
cdr3_nt: TGTGCCAGCAGGGACGCCACCTACAATGAGCAGTTCTTC
cdr3_aa: CASRDATYNEQFF

v_call: TRBV5-4
clone_size: -
j_call: TRBJ1-1
cdr3_length: 19
d_call: -
cdr3_nt: TGTGCCAGCAGCTTGGTAGGACAGCGGTTTATGACACTCGGCACTGAAGCTTTCTTT
cdr3_aa: CASSLVGQRFMTLGTEAFF